The T cell receptor beta chain described here comes from a study of early stage breast cancer tumors. The overall study: ER+/PR+/HER2- status applied to about 70% of the 16 invasive breast tumors.

With 5 bases removed from V and 5 bases from J, the gap between germline ends came to 9 bases. The CDR3 spans 11 residues. Germline V gives CDR1 DFQATT, CDR2 SNEGSKA (reference sequence). Sequencing used immunoSEQ multiplex PCR; TCRdb keeps in-frame clones, though not all of them. The table has nearly 70,000 clones, 65% to 85% seen once. Concerning this clone: The target antigen is unknown.

Notes on the study in general: Tumors had approximately 2.5-fold higher T cell density and higher clonality than adjacent normal breast tissue.

The receptor was isolated from a person in their 40s with breast cancer. J is TRBJ2-5 and V is TRBV20-1; D gene uncertain. Sequences were obtained from blood. CDR3 protein: CSALSGETQYF. The CDR3 nucleotides are TGCAGTGCTTTAAGTGGGGAGACCCAGTACTTC.